These 20 T cell receptor beta chains came from one sample sequenced in a study of blood T cells in healthy people across ages (dated by TCRdb to between 2014 and 2017). Libraries came from 5' RACE. Sequencing instrument: Illumina HiSeq 2500. A second roughly 7 to 11 cycle PCR used a sample-barcoded 5' primer and a J-beta primer mix. TCRdb cleaned the public reads at Q25 with fastp, built clones with MiXCR and kept in-frame beta chains. When rows share a CDR3 protein, they turn into one entry using the most common DNA and genes. This sample is represented by 780,000 or so distinct CDR3 sequences; roughly three fifths of them were singletons. Of the sample, around a quarter is held by the ten largest clones. The sample consisted of blood. These TCRs come from a man in his forties in good health.

The chain uses TRBV20-1 and TRBJ1-2; D not resolved. Germline assignment: CDR1 DFQATT and CDR2 SNEGSKA (reference sequence). V lost 2 bases to trimming and J lost 4 bases, with 5 bases between them. The CDR3 extends over 11 amino acids. The CDR3 DNA is TGCAGTGCTAGATCAGTCTATGGCTACACCTTC. It is translated as CSARSVYGYTF.

This clonotype showed up just once. The V and J genes are TRBV6-5 and TRBJ2-4, with TRBD2 matching 14 bases. The J call may be mistaken, given a closer DNA end match to TRBJ2-5. The CDR3 loop spans 16 amino acids. CDR1 is MNHEY and CDR2 is SVGAGI in the germline V gene. The CDR3 coding sequence is TGTGCCACCTCTCGCCCAGGGACTAGCGGGGGTGAGACCCAGTACTTC. Residues: CATSRPGTSGGETQYF.

This chain joins TRBV7-9 and TRBJ2-1; 9 bases agree with TRBD1. Germline trimming cut 4 bases from V and 9 bases from J; bases unmatched to any gene: 1. This CDR3 is built from 12 residues. CDR1 is SEHNR, CDR2 FQNEAQ, per germline (reference sequence). CDR3 region: CASSWDRAEQFF. The DNA for the CDR3 is TGTGCCAGCAGCTGGGACAGGGCTGAGCAGTTCTTC. Combining the CDR3 with reference TRBV7-9 and TRBJ2-1 gives the whole variable domain DTGVSQNPRHKITKRGQNVTFRCDPISEHNRLYWYRQTLGQGPEFLTYFQNEAQLEKSRLLSDRFSAERPKGSFSTLEIQRTEQGDSAMYLCASSWDRAEQFFGPGTRLTVL.

The chain carries TRBV10-3 and TRBJ2-7; D might be TRBD1 or TRBD2, each matching 6 bases. V dropped 6 bases and J dropped 1 base, with 25 bases sitting between them. CDR1 ENHRY and CDR2 SYGVKD come from the germline V gene. CDR3 length: 18 residues. The CDR3 coding sequence is TGTGCCATCAGACCCGGACCGGCTGGGGGGCTTGGATCCTACGAGCAGTACTTC. Protein: CAIRPGPAGGLGSYEQYF.

The rearrangement uses TRBV4-2 and TRBJ2-1, with TRBD2 matching 7 bases. The assigned J gene may be wrong: the sequence end matches TRBJ2-7 better. Per the germline V gene, CDR1 is LGHNA and CDR2 is YNFKEQ. The CDR3 is 15 residues long. CDR3 sequence: CASSQEGLVYNEQYF. CDR3 nucleotide sequence: TGTGCCAGCAGCCAAGAAGGACTAGTATACAATGAGCAGTACTTC.

J is TRBJ1-1 and V is TRBV20-1; 9 bases match TRBD1. Unmatched junction bases numbered 11, after V lost 1 base and J lost 11 bases. CDR3 length: 14 amino acids. CDR1 is DFQATT and CDR2 is SNEGSKA in the germline V gene (reference sequence). The CDR3: CSARGGGTGNVAFF. Written as DNA, the CDR3 is TGCAGTGCTAGAGGGGGAGGGACAGGGAACGTTGCTTTCTTT.

V is TRBV29-1 and J is TRBJ2-3, with D unclear. This CDR3 has 11 amino acids. Per germline, CDR1 SQVTM and CDR2 ANQGSEA. The V end was cut by 6 bases, the J end by 5 bases, with 9 bases between. CDR3 sequence reads: CSVQLGDTQYF. In nucleotides, the CDR3 is TGCAGCGTCCAGCTGGGAGATACGCAGTATTTT.

V and J are TRBV7-9 and TRBJ1-2; D is possibly TRBD1 (6 bases). The length of the CDR3 is 18 residues. CDR1 SEHNR and CDR2 FQNEAQ come from the germline V gene (reference sequence). Trimming took 5 bases from V and 5 from J, leaving 27 bases between them. Written as DNA, the CDR3 is TGTGCCAGCAGCGGAATCGCACTTGAACAGGGCGGGGGTTATGGCTACACCTTC. Protein product: CASSGIALEQGGGYGYTF. Based on the CDR3 plus reference TRBV7-9 and TRBJ1-2, the full variable domain is DTGVSQNPRHKITKRGQNVTFRCDPISEHNRLYWYRQTLGQGPEFLTYFQNEAQLEKSRLLSDRFSAERPKGSFSTLEIQRTEQGDSAMYLCASSGIALEQGGGYGYTFGSGTRLTVV.

The chain carries TRBV24-1 and TRBJ2-1; 9 bases line up with TRBD1. Germline V gives CDR1 KGHDR, CDR2 SFDVKD. Trimming at V came to 3 bases and at J to 4 bases, leaving 3 bases not matched to a gene. The CDR3 is made up of 15 amino acids. The CDR3 here is CATSDDGTGYNEQFF. The DNA for the CDR3 is TGTGCCACCAGTGATGATGGGACAGGGTACAATGAGCAGTTCTTC.

This chain connects TRBV27 to TRBJ2-5, with 8 bases identical to TRBD2. Trimming removed 2 bases from V and 4 bases from J; junction bases left unmatched: 9. Germline V gene lookup returns CDR1 MNHEY and CDR2 SMNVEV (reference sequence). The CDR3 covers 16 residues. The chain's CDR3 is CASSLGGRGGSETQYF. Written as DNA, the CDR3 is TGTGCCAGCAGTTTAGGGGGGCGCGGGGGGTCAGAGACCCAGTACTTC.

This clonotype was detected a few times. The genes are TRBV5-1 and TRBJ1-4; D gene uncertain. From germline, CDR1 is SGHRS and CDR2 YFSETQ. The CDR3 has 15 residues. V lost 0 bases and J lost 4, with 10 bases in between. The CDR3, as DNA: TGCGCCAGCAGCTTGGATCTGCAGATTAATGAAAAACTGTTTTTT. Translation: CASSLDLQINEKLFF.

The V gene is TRBV12-3 or TRBV12-4, the J gene TRBJ2-3; the D is unclear. This CDR3 has 16 amino acids. Trimming left V 2 bases short and J 2 bases short, with 14 bases between. The CDR3 spells CASSLTRAPATDTQYF. The CDR3 DNA reads TGTGCCAGCAGTTTAACGAGAGCCCCTGCCACAGATACGCAGTATTTT.

Only a few counts were recorded for this clonotype. This chain connects TRBV7-2 to TRBJ2-7, with a possible D match to TRBD1 (6 bases). CDR1 SGHTA and CDR2 FQGNSA come from the germline V gene. CDR3 length equals 17 residues. Trimming pared 1 base from V and 0 bases from J, leaving 16 bases between. CDR3 region: CASSLVPRGGSSYEQYF. CDR3 coding DNA: TGTGCCAGCAGCTTAGTGCCGAGAGGGGGAAGCTCCTACGAGCAGTACTTC.

This clonotype was counted between two and nine times. This rearrangement joins TRBV29-1 to TRBJ1-1; D is unclear. The CDR3 consists of 10 residues. Per the germline V gene, CDR1 is SQVTM and CDR2 is ANQGSEA. Trimming took 4 bases from V and 6 from J, leaving 6 bases between them. The CDR3 DNA sequence: TGCAGCGTTGTCATGGCTGAAGCTTTCTTT. Amino acids: CSVVMAEAFF.

As concerns this clonotype: This clone may be a read error of a much larger clone one base away. V usage is TRBV4-3 and J usage is TRBJ2-5, with 8 bases that match TRBD2. Germline CDR1 reads LGHNA; CDR2 reads YSLEER. Trimming at V came to 6 bases and at J to 11 bases, leaving 17 bases not matched to a gene. The CDR3 covers 15 residues. The CDR3 spells CASSTGGGTYNEQYF. CDR3 nucleotides: TGCGCCAGCAGTACGGGGGGGGGAACCTACAATGAGCAGTACTTC.

V and J are TRBV10-3 and TRBJ1-4; D is unclear. V dropped 0 bases and J dropped 7 bases, with 9 bases sitting between them. CDR3 length: 14 residues. Germline V gene sequence: CDR1 ENHRY, CDR2 SYGVKD. As DNA, the CDR3 is TGTGCCATCAGTGAGTCCTGGGTAGGTGAAAAACTGTTTTTT. Translated: CAISESWVGEKLFF.

The gene calls are TRBV12-3 or TRBV12-4 and TRBJ1-1; 9 bases fit TRBD1. This CDR3 has 15 residues. The trim removed 5 bases at V and 5 bases at J, leaving 9 bases unmatched. This CDR3 is CASSRHGQGMTEAFF. The CDR3 DNA is TGTGCCAGCAGTCGCCACGGACAGGGGATGACTGAAGCTTTCTTT.

Notes on this clonotype: The junction shows a germline mismatch at one end, possibly a read error. The chain combines TRBV3-1 with TRBJ2-2; 9 positions match TRBD2. Germline CDR1 LGHDT, CDR2 YNNKEL (reference sequence). The CDR3 is 15 amino acids. This chain's CDR3 is CVSWLAGSGTGELFF. The CDR3 DNA follows: TGTGTCAGCTGGCTAGCGGGATCGGGCACCGGGGAGCTGTTTTTT.

The J gene is TRBJ1-5, the V gene TRBV3-1, with D maybe TRBD1 (5 bases). Germline V gene data show CDR1 as LGHDT and CDR2 as YNNKEL (reference sequence). This CDR3 region has 12 residues. V shed 1 base and J shed 15 bases, with 13 bases lying between them. The CDR3: CASSQVKGKRHF. The CDR3 DNA reads as TGTGCCAGCAGCCAAGTTAAGGGGAAAAGGCATTTT. The full variable domain, with the rest looked up from reference TRBV3-1 and TRBJ1-5, is DTAVSQTPKYLVTQMGNDKSIKCEQNLGHDTMYWYKQDSKKFLKIMFSYNNKELIINETVPNRFSPKSPDKAHLNLHINSLELGDSAVYFCASSQVKGKRHFGDGTRLSIL.

On this clonotype itself: It may be a read error: a sequence one base away is much more abundant. The rearrangement links TRBV7-6 to TRBJ2-1; D is possibly TRBD2 (6 bases). The CDR3 consists of 14 residues. The germline V gene has CDR1 SGHVS and CDR2 FNYEAQ. The V end was cut by 7 bases, the J end by 8 bases, with 18 bases between. CDR3 sequence reads: CASNSPRRGDEQFF. The CDR3 region has the DNA TGTGCCAGCAACTCCCCACGGAGGGGCGATGAGCAGTTCTTC.